A selection of T cell receptor beta chains follows, all from one sample in a study of CD8 T cells in Susac syndrome. MiXCR was run by TCRdb on the immunoSEQ multiplex PCR reads, yielding one entry per CDR3 protein. The sample lists approximately 160,000 distinct CDR3 sequences; roughly 95% were seen once. The sample taken for sequencing was CD4+ T cells from PBMCs. All receptors derive from a human donor with multiple sclerosis. The CDR3 runs from the conserved cysteine through the conserved F or W. The D gene is left open where the match is weak.

CDR3nt: TGTGCCAGCAGCTTAGTCAGGGACGGGGAGCTGTTTTTT; CDR3aa: CASSLVRDGELFF; j_gene: TRBJ2-2; d_gene: NA; v_gene: TRBV7-2
CDR3nt: TGTGCCATCCATAGCACAGATACGCAGTATTTT; CDR3aa: CAIHSTDTQYF; j_gene: TRBJ2-3; d_gene: NA; v_gene: TRBV10-3
CDR3nt: TGCAGCGTCCGGGACGATCTGGAGACCCAGTACTTC; CDR3aa: CSVRDDLETQYF; j_gene: TRBJ2-5; d_gene: NA; v_gene: TRBV29-1
CDR3nt: TGTGCCAGCAGCTCTCAGGGCCAAAATGAGCAGTTCTTC; CDR3aa: CASSSQGQNEQFF; j_gene: TRBJ2-1; d_gene: NA; v_gene: TRBV4-2
CDR3nt: TGCGCCAGCAGCGGGAGGGCCTCGGAGACCCAGTACTTC; CDR3aa: CASSGRASETQYF; j_gene: TRBJ2-5; d_gene: TRBD2; v_gene: TRBV10-1
CDR3nt: TGTGCCAGCAGGGACAGGGCCTCCGAGAATTCACCCCTCCACTTT; CDR3aa: CASRDRASENSPLHF; j_gene: TRBJ1-6; d_gene: TRBD1; v_gene: TRBV5-6
CDR3nt: TGTGCCAGCAGCGTGATGAGCAATCAGCCCCAGCATTTT; CDR3aa: CASSVMSNQPQHF; j_gene: TRBJ1-5; d_gene: NA; v_gene: TRBV5-6
CDR3nt: TGTGCCAGCAGCCAAGACGCGGGGCAGCCCCAGCATTTT; CDR3aa: CASSQDAGQPQHF; j_gene: TRBJ1-5; d_gene: NA; v_gene: TRBV3-1
CDR3nt: TGTGCCAGCAGTCCTGGAATTACAGGGAACTATGGCTACACCTTC; CDR3aa: CASSPGITGNYGYTF; j_gene: TRBJ1-2; d_gene: NA; v_gene: TRBV6-5
CDR3nt: TGCAGTGCTAGAGAGACAGGGGGTTACAATCAGCCCCAGCATTTT; CDR3aa: CSARETGGYNQPQHF; j_gene: TRBJ1-5; d_gene: TRBD1; v_gene: TRBV20-1
CDR3nt: TGCAGTGCTAGCACCGGGACCCTAGATTACGAGCAGTACTTC; CDR3aa: CSASTGTLDYEQYF; j_gene: TRBJ2-7; d_gene: NA; v_gene: TRBV20-1
CDR3nt: TGCGCCAGCAGCGCCTCTAGCGGAATGAACACCGGGGAGCTGTTTTTT; CDR3aa: CASSASSGMNTGELFF; j_gene: TRBJ2-2; d_gene: TRBD2; v_gene: TRBV5-1
CDR3nt: TGTGCCAGCAGGGAACAGCTGGATACCGGGGAGCTGTTTTTT; CDR3aa: CASREQLDTGELFF; j_gene: TRBJ2-2; d_gene: NA; v_gene: TRBV7-3
CDR3nt: TGTGCCAGCAGTTCGTGGGACAATATGTCCTCCGAGCAGTACTTC; CDR3aa: CASSSWDNMSSEQYF; j_gene: TRBJ2-7; d_gene: NA; v_gene: TRBV27
CDR3nt: TGCAGTGCTAGCGGGTGGGATAGATGGGGGACTAGCGGCCAAGAGACCCAGTACTTC; CDR3aa: CSASGWDRWGTSGQETQYF; j_gene: TRBJ2-5; d_gene: TRBD2; v_gene: TRBV20-1
CDR3nt: TGTGCCAGCAGCGGTCAAGCTATTCGGACGGAAGAGACCCAGTACTTC; CDR3aa: CASSGQAIRTEETQYF; j_gene: TRBJ2-5; d_gene: NA; v_gene: TRBV9
CDR3nt: TGCAGTGCCCAAGAAAACACAGGGGGATTATACGAGCAGTACTTC; CDR3aa: CSAQENTGGLYEQYF; j_gene: TRBJ2-7; d_gene: TRBD1; v_gene: TRBV20-1
CDR3nt: TGTGCCAGCAGCCAAGATCTGGGGGCGGGCACTGAAGCTTTCTTT; CDR3aa: CASSQDLGAGTEAFF; j_gene: TRBJ1-1; d_gene: NA; v_gene: TRBV3-1
CDR3nt: TGTGCCACCAGTGATTTATCGGTCGGGGAGACCCAGTACTTC; CDR3aa: CATSDLSVGETQYF; j_gene: TRBJ2-5; d_gene: NA; v_gene: TRBV24-1
CDR3nt: TGTGCCTGGAGTCGCGGACTCGCCGGCGAGCAGTACTTC; CDR3aa: CAWSRGLAGEQYF; j_gene: TRBJ2-7; d_gene: NA; v_gene: TRBV30
CDR3nt: TGTGCCAGCAGCGGGGGACTAGCGGTTCTCAATGAGCAGTTCTTC; CDR3aa: CASSGGLAVLNEQFF; j_gene: TRBJ2-1; d_gene: TRBD2; v_gene: TRBV9
CDR3nt: TGCAGCGTATCCAGGAATTCACCGTACAATGAGCAGTTCTTC; CDR3aa: CSVSRNSPYNEQFF; j_gene: TRBJ2-1; d_gene: NA; v_gene: TRBV29-1
CDR3nt: TGCAGTGCTCACCGGACTAGCGGCACGGGGGATGAGCAGTTCTTC; CDR3aa: CSAHRTSGTGDEQFF; j_gene: TRBJ2-1; d_gene: TRBD2; v_gene: TRBV20-1
CDR3nt: TGTGCCAGCAGCTTTTCTGGCGGAACTAGCAACATCGGGGAGCTGTTTTTT; CDR3aa: CASSFSGGTSNIGELFF; j_gene: TRBJ2-2; d_gene: NA; v_gene: TRBV5-4
CDR3nt: TGTGCCTGGAAGGCAGCTGCCTACGAGCAGTACTTC; CDR3aa: CAWKAAAYEQYF; j_gene: TRBJ2-7; d_gene: NA; v_gene: TRBV30
CDR3nt: TGTGCCAGCAGTGGCCCCACGGGACTGTCCTACGAGCAGTACTTC; CDR3aa: CASSGPTGLSYEQYF; j_gene: TRBJ2-7; d_gene: NA; v_gene: TRBV27
CDR3nt: TGCAGTGCACCCTCCTATGGCTACACCTTC; CDR3aa: CSAPSYGYTF; j_gene: TRBJ1-2; d_gene: NA; v_gene: TRBV20-1
CDR3nt: TGTGCCAGCAGTCCCAAAGGTCGCACTAATGAAAAACTGTTTTTT; CDR3aa: CASSPKGRTNEKLFF; j_gene: TRBJ1-4; d_gene: NA; v_gene: TRBV27
CDR3nt: TGTGCCAGCAGCTTAGATGGTGGGACTGAAGCTTTCTTT; CDR3aa: CASSLDGGTEAFF; j_gene: TRBJ1-1; d_gene: NA; v_gene: TRBV5-6